These T cell receptor beta chains were read from a single sample in a study of blood T cell repertoires in COVID-19. The table came from immunoSEQ multiplex PCR; TCRdb's copy has only in-frame clones and leaves some out. The sample lists approximately 260,000 clones; approximately 82% were seen once. Sequencing input: peripheral blood. All receptors come from a woman aged 80 or over with active or convalescent COVID-19. Each CDR3 is given with its conserved first and last residue. The D gene is left open where the match is weak. For some rows the clone size is stated as once, few or many, or as a class when expanded; others skip it.

CDR3 length	D gene	clone size	J gene	V gene	CDR3 DNA	CDR3 protein
13	.	.	TRBJ1-1	TRBV7-9	TGTGCCAGCAGCTTAGCGGGGGGTCCCGAAGCTTTCTTT	CASSLAGGPEAFF
16	.	.	TRBJ2-1	TRBV3-1/TRBV3-2	TGTGCCAGCAGCCCCGCCGGGACTCGCCTCCATAATGAGCAGTTCTTC	CASSPAGTRLHNEQFF
15	TRBD1	.	TRBJ1-1	TRBV5-5	TGTGCCAGCAGCTTTGGACAGGGGGCAAACACTGAAGCTTTCTTT	CASSFGQGANTEAFF
15	.	.	TRBJ1-1	TRBV2	TGTGCCAGCAGGGTCGAGACAGCTTCGGATGGAGAAGCTTTCTTT	CASRVETASDGEAFF
14	TRBD1	.	TRBJ1-5	TRBV9	TGTGCCAGCAGCTCATTGGGACAGGGAGAGCCCCAGCATTTT	CASSSLGQGEPQHF
15	.	.	TRBJ2-5	TRBV11-1	TGTGCCAGCAGCTTACTACAGGGCGTAAGGGAGACCCAGTACTTC	CASSLLQGVRETQYF
16	.	.	TRBJ1-6	TRBV7-9	TGTGCCAGCAGCTTATCAGTCACAGGGCAGAGATCACCCCTCCACTTT	CASSLSVTGQRSPLHF
11	.	once	TRBJ2-7	TRBV6-5	TGTGCCACCCGAGTGCGTCACGAGCAGTACTTC	CATRVRHEQYF
15	.	once	TRBJ1-1	TRBV6-5	TGTGCCAGCAGTCGGGAATCCGCGCGGGTCACTGAAGCTTTCTTT	CASSRESARVTEAFF
13	TRBD2	.	TRBJ2-3	TRBV28	TGTGCCAGCATGGCGGGGGGATGGGATACGCAGTATTTT	CASMAGGWDTQYF
17	TRBD1	.	TRBJ2-6	TRBV5-4	TGTGCCAGCAGCCCGGGACAGGGGGCGAGCGGGGCCAACGTCCTGACTTTC	CASSPGQGASGANVLTF
13	TRBD1	few	TRBJ1-2	TRBV27	TGTGCCAGCAGTGATACAGGGGGATATGGCTACACCTTC	CASSDTGGYGYTF
14	TRBD1	.	TRBJ2-7	TRBV3-1/TRBV3-2	TGTGCCAGCAGCCCCTTGACAGGGGTCCACGAGCAGTACTTC	CASSPLTGVHEQYF
15	TRBD1	.	TRBJ1-4	TRBV28	TGTGCCAGCAGTGGAAGACAGGGGGCCGGTGAAAAACTGTTTTTT	CASSGRQGAGEKLFF
13	.	.	TRBJ2-1	TRBV2	TGTGCCAGCAGCTCAGACCAGGTCGATGAGCAGTTCTTC	CASSSDQVDEQFF
14	.	once	TRBJ2-5	TRBV3-1/TRBV3-2	TGTGCCAGCAGCCAAGAAGGGGGGGGAGAGACCCAGTACTTC	CASSQEGGGETQYF
13	TRBD1	.	TRBJ1-2	TRBV28	TGTGCCAGCATCTCCGGTAGGGGGCGTGGCTACACCTTC	CASISGRGRGYTF
16	.	.	TRBJ1-5	TRBV19	TGTGCCAGTAGTATAAGGGGTGTGGGGTTGGGTCAGCCCCAGCATTTT	CASSIRGVGLGQPQHF
13	.	.	TRBJ2-7	TRBV5-1	TGCGCCAGCAGCTCGCGCCCATACTACGAGCAGTACTTC	CASSSRPYYEQYF
15	.	.	TRBJ2-7	TRBV3-1/TRBV3-2	TGTGCCAGCAGCCAAGTTTCTAGCGTTATTTACGAGCAGTACTTC	CASSQVSSVIYEQYF
16	TRBD2	.	TRBJ2-2	TRBV3-1/TRBV3-2	TGTGCCAGCAGCCCGGCCGGGACTAGGGAGGGGAGAGTGCTGTTTTTT	CASSPAGTREGRVLFF
17	TRBD1	.	TRBJ1-3	TRBV3-1/TRBV3-2	TGTGCCAGCAGCGTTGGACAGGGGAAAGCGTGGGGAAACACCATATATTTT	CASSVGQGKAWGNTIYF
16	TRBD2	.	TRBJ2-3	TRBV27	TGTGCCAGCAGTACGCTAGCGGGGGGGAGCACAGATACGCAGTATTTT	CASSTLAGGSTDTQYF
14	.	.	TRBJ2-1	TRBV9	TGTGCCAGCAGCTCCCAGACAGCCTACAATGAGCAGTTCTTC	CASSSQTAYNEQFF